This T cell receptor beta chain emerged from a study of neoadjuvant anti-PD-1 for oral cavity cancer. The CDR3 spans 15 residues. Only in-frame clones appear in the TCRdb table, and some are missing; sequencing was by immunoSEQ multiplex PCR. The sample carries about 72,000 clones, about 85% recorded once. Time point defined: after neoadjuvant nivolumab, at surgical resection. Patients had newly diagnosed, untreated stage II-IVA oral cavity squamous cell carcinoma. No culture or expansion preceded analysis of these blood cells. This sequence joins TRBV21-1 and TRBJ2-7; TRBD2 is the table's D call and was not checked against the DNA. TRBV21-1 is a pseudogene. The TCR was taken from a person aged 40 to 85 with oral cavity squamous cell carcinoma. Sequencing was performed on PBMCs, taken after nivolumab (anti-PD-1) treatment. CDR3 DNA sequence: TGTGCCAGCAGCACCGGGACTAGCGGAGCCTACGAGCAGTACTTC. Translated, it gives CASSTGTSGAYEQYF.